The 26 T cell receptor delta chains presented below share a single source sample, sequenced in a study of γδ T cells in repeated Plasmodium falciparum infection. Gammadelta T cells were flow-sorted from PBMC into Vgamma9/Vdelta2+ and Vdelta2-negative populations for bulk analysis. TCRdb processed the multiplex PCR reads again with the CATT caller. The sample carries approximately 50,000 delta-chain clones, roughly 1.9% recorded once. The sequencing sample was made of gamma-delta T cells from blood. The source of these receptors is a pool of human donors (malaria-infected and uninfected, not separated).

With regard to this clone: TCRdb's entry gives the protein of a much larger clone, which mismatches this DNA's translation at residue 9, likely from a read error; the protein reported here is translated from the DNA. V and J are TRDV1 and TRDJ1, with D maybe TRDD2 (6 bases). In the absence of a J gene in TCRdb, the DNA was matched to germline to assign it here. The CDR3 is 21 residues long. Trimming removed 4 bases from V and 0 bases from J, with 30 bases in between. From germline, CDR1 is TSWWSYY and CDR2 QGS. The CDR3 DNA is TGTGCTCTTGGGGTCCTACTATCATGCTGGGCGAATGGTCCGTACACCGATAAACTCATCTTT. Its protein product is CALGVLLSCWANGPYTDKLIF.

This clone appeared a few times. The amino acid sequence in TCRdb belongs to a much larger clone and departs from this DNA's translation at residue 14, likely a sequencing read error; the sequence shown is translated from the DNA. This sequence joins TRDV3 and TRDJ1, with D possibly being TRDD2 (6 bases). Matching the DNA to germline supplied the J gene, which TCRdb does not give. Germline V lookup: CDR1 TVYSNPD, CDR2 GDNSRS (reference sequence). The CDR3 has 17 amino acids. The CDR3 nucleotides are TGTGCCTTTAGTAGGGTCCTACTGTGGGGAATCACCGATGAACTCATCTTT. Its translation is CAFSRVLLWGITDELIF.

A few counts support this clone. TCRdb's protein for this DNA is that of a much larger clone and differs from the translation at residue 15, likely a read error; the protein shown is the DNA translation. The chain couples TRDV1 to TRDJ1; TRDD2 might be the D (6 bases). The J gene, missing from TCRdb, was assigned here through DNA to germline matching. CDR1 is TSWWSYY and CDR2 is QGS in the germline V gene. The ends were cut back, 4 bases at V and 1 base at J, with 31 bases in the middle. The CDR3 has 21 residues. The CDR3 DNA is TGTGCTCTTGGGGTTCAAGGGTGGCTCCTACTTCGTACTTCGTGCACCGATAAACTCATCTTT. It specifies CALGVQGWLLLRTSCTDKLIF.

This clone was seen more than once but under ten times. The protein TCRdb gives is from a much larger clone and does not agree with this DNA's translation at residue 7, likely a read error; the protein shown here comes from the DNA. The chain has TRAV38-2/DV8 and TRDJ1, with 9 positions matching TRDD3. Since TCRdb gives no J gene, matching the DNA to germline was used here to assign it. CDR1 is TSESDYY and CDR2 is QEAYKQQN in the germline V gene. CDR3 size: 17 residues. The CDR3 DNA sequence: TGTGCCTTCCAGGGGGATAGGGGATACGGTGGCACCGATAAACTCATCTTT. This codes for CAFQGDRGYGGTDKLIF.

Concerning this clone itself: It is likely a read error: a sequence one base away is far more abundant. Other DNA sequences in this specimen translate into the identical CDR3. The chain has TRDV1 and TRDJ1; perhaps TRDD2 as D (9 bases). TCRdb carries no J gene annotation; the J gene was assigned here by matching the DNA with germline. Germline values: CDR1 TSWWSYY, CDR2 QGS. CDR3 size: 23 residues. CDR3 residues: CALGDPFPSYPEYWGEYTDKLIF. DNA of the CDR3: TGTGCCCTTGGGGATCCCTTTCCTTCCTACCCGGAGTACTGGGGGGAGTACACCGATAAACTCATCTTT.

This clone was seen a few times. A far larger clone is just one base off, so this is likely a read error. This sample includes further DNA sequences coding for the same CDR3. This chain joins TRDV1 and TRDJ1; D is unresolved. The J gene was missing in TCRdb and was found by matching the end of the DNA to germline. CDR3 length: 15 amino acids. Germline CDR1 and CDR2: TSWWSYY and QGS. The CDR3 coding sequence is TGTGCTCTTGGGGAACTAAGGTCTATCACCGACAAACTCATCTTT. Protein sequence: CALGELRSITDKLIF.

About this clone: TCRdb's protein, taken from a much larger clone, differs from this DNA's translation at residue 9, likely owing to a read error; the protein displayed comes from the DNA. The CDR3 DNA is TGTGCTTATTGGCGGATTTCCTATCCGGGGGCCCCGGGCAACACCGATAAACTCATCTTT. Its protein product is CAYWRISYPGAPGNTDKLIF. The chain combines TRAV38-2/DV8 with TRDJ1, with D maybe TRDD2 (6 bases). CDR1 and CDR2 from the germline V gene are TSESDYY and QEAYKQQN. The V end was cut by 7 bases, the J end by 0 bases, with 31 bases between. The CDR3 contains 20 residues.

This clone was counted a few times. This DNA's translation and the protein TCRdb lists, from a much larger clone, do not match at residue 7, likely due to a read error; the protein shown is translated from the DNA. The chain carries TRDV2 and TRDJ1; no reliable D call. TCRdb offers no J gene call, so here the DNA was matched to germline to obtain one. The CDR3 has 16 amino acids. Germline V gene lookup returns CDR1 GEAIGNYY and CDR2 EKD. Trimming cost V 0 bases and J 1 base, with 14 bases left between them. The CDR3 nucleotides read TGTGCCTGTGACACCGATCAGGGGTATGTCACCGATAAACTCATCTTT. Amino acid sequence: CACDTDQGYVTDKLIF.

Many counts were recorded for this clone. The protein recorded in TCRdb matches a much larger clone and deviates from this DNA's translation at residue 7, suggesting a read error; the protein here is obtained by translating the DNA. V and J are TRDV2 and TRDJ1; 9 nucleotides agree with TRDD3. This CDR3 has 18 amino acids. Germline-derived CDR1 and CDR2 are GEAIGNYY and EKD. Germline trimming cut 0 bases from V and 3 bases from J; bases unmatched to any gene: 13. The CDR3 bases are TGTGCCTGTGACACCGGTCCCTTACTGGGGGAGCACCCCGATAAACTCATCTTT. Its protein is CACDTGPLLGEHPDKLIF.

In its sample, this clone was seen many times. TCRdb's entry gives the protein of a much larger clone, which mismatches this DNA's translation at residue 10, likely from a read error; the protein reported here is translated from the DNA. The CDR3 DNA reads TGTGCCTCCTTTCTTCCTCCACACGGGGGTACTGGGTACACCGATAAACTCATCTTT. It codes for CASFLPPHGGTGYTDKLIF. The V gene is TRDV3, the J gene TRDJ1; the D call may be TRDD2 or TRDD3 (6 bases each). CDR1 is TVYSNPD and CDR2 is GDNSRS in the germline V gene (reference sequence). The germline V and J ends were trimmed by 4 bases and 0 bases, with 30 bases remaining between them. The CDR3 is 19 residues long.

With respect to this clone: This DNA translates differently at residue 10 from the TCRdb protein, which is that of a much larger clone; a read error is likely, and the protein shown is the DNA's own translation. The chain combines TRDV2 with TRDJ1; D unresolved. TCRdb offers no J gene call, so here the DNA was matched to germline to obtain one. The V and J ends lost 1 base and 6 bases respectively, with 17 bases between them. The length of the CDR3 is 15 residues. The germline CDR1 and CDR2 sequences are GEAIGNYY and EKD. The CDR3 here is CACDTRGPPEHKLIF. For the CDR3, the DNA is TGTGCCTGTGACACTCGGGGTCCCCCAGAGCATAAACTCATCTTT.

This clone showed up many times. TCRdb's entry gives the protein of a much larger clone, which mismatches this DNA's translation at residue 14, likely from a read error; the protein reported here is translated from the DNA. The V gene is TRDV2, the J gene TRDJ1, with D maybe TRDD3 (6 bases). Germline assignment: CDR1 GEAIGNYY and CDR2 EKD. The CDR3 consists of 16 residues. The CDR3 region is CACDTGIYRITDKPIF. The CDR3, as DNA: TGTGCCTGTGACACGGGGATTTATAGGATCACCGATAAACCCATCTTT.

This clone was found many times. A read error likely explains why the TCRdb protein, taken from a much larger clone, differs from this DNA's translation at residue 4; the protein shown is translated from the DNA. This chain links TRDV1 with TRDJ2; TRDD3 aligns across 9 bases. This CDR3 comprises 21 residues. CDR1 and CDR2 from the germline V gene are TSWWSYY and QGS. This CDR3 is CALREPQFFTGGRYRTAQLFF. CDR3 nucleotides: TGTGCTCTTAGGGAACCACAGTTTTTCACTGGGGGACGTTATCGGACAGCACAACTCTTCTTT.

At least ten counts were recorded for this clone. One base separates it from a far larger clone, so it is likely a read error. Other nucleotide sequences from this sample produce the same CDR3. V usage is TRDV1 and J usage is TRDJ2; 8 bases map to TRDD3. The CDR3 is made up of 23 amino acids. V dropped 4 bases and J dropped 0; count of bases not matched to a gene: 25. Looked up from germline, CDR1 is TSWWSYY and CDR2 is QGS. CDR3 bases: TGTGCTCTTGGGGCGATGGCCTTTCTCCATTTCACTGGGGGTCCCGCTTTGACAGCACAACTCTTCTTT. It is translated as CALGAMAFLHFTGGPALTAQLFF.

A word on this clone: TCRdb assigns this DNA the protein of a much larger clone, which departs from its translation at residue 7; this likely reflects a read error, and the protein shown comes from translating the DNA. The V gene is TRDV1, the J gene TRDJ1, with D unclear. The J gene is absent in TCRdb and was assigned here via DNA matching to germline. This CDR3 spans 17 amino acids. Germline V gene lookup returns CDR1 TSWWSYY and CDR2 QGS. V was trimmed by 0 bases and J by 5 bases, leaving 19 bases between them. The CDR3 region has the DNA TGTGCTCTTGGGGAACTACCGACCCCCCGACATCTAGATAAACTCATCTTT. It translates to CALGELPTPRHLDKLIF.

This clone showed up just a few times. This likely stems from a read error, as it lies one base from a far larger clone. This sample also contains other DNA sequences that code for the same CDR3. This chain uses TRDV2 with TRDJ1; 11 bases map to TRDD3. The J gene, left out of TCRdb, was set here by checking the DNA against germline. The CDR3 has 23 residues. Trimming removed 0 bases from V and 3 bases from J; junction bases left unmatched: 26. Germline CDR1 reads GEAIGNYY; CDR2 reads EKD. For the CDR3, the DNA is TGTGCCTGTGACACCGTAGGTAGCGGTAGTCGCATACTGGGGGATAAGGGAGCCGATAAACTCATCTTT. It encodes CACDTVGSGSRILGDKGADKLIF.

This sequence joins TRDV2 and TRDJ3, with 11 bases aligning to TRDD3. In the absence of a J gene in TCRdb, the DNA was matched to germline to assign it here. Germline V lookup: CDR1 GEAIGNYY, CDR2 EKD. V was clipped by 0 bases and J by 8 bases; unmatched bases: 11. The CDR3 spans 19 residues. The CDR3 spells CACDTVSGGYSGYTRQMFF. The CDR3 nucleotides read TGTGCCTGTGACACCGTTTCTGGGGGATACTCCGGGTACACCCGACAGATGTTTTTC.

This clone was counted ten times or more. This probably arose from a read error, given a far larger clone one base away. Other DNA sequences in the same sample also yield this CDR3. The CDR3 coding sequence is TGTGCCTGTGACACGAGAGTACTGGGGGATGATAAACTCATCTTT. Translating it yields CACDTRVLGDDKLIF. The chain is built from TRDV2 and TRDJ1; TRDD3 matches 10 bases. No J gene was available from TCRdb, and it was assigned here by a germline match of the DNA. The CDR3 has 15 residues. J was trimmed by 5 bases and V by 1 base; bases with no gene match: 6. Per germline, CDR1 GEAIGNYY and CDR2 EKD.

This clone was seen only a few times. TCRdb records a much larger clone's protein for this DNA, with a difference at residue 12 that likely arises from a read error; the protein given is the translation of the DNA. The sample holds other DNA sequences that translate to the same CDR3. The chain uses TRDV1 and TRDJ1; 7 bases map to TRDD3. Here the J gene came from matching the DNA to germline, since TCRdb omits it. The trim removed 1 base at V and 0 bases at J, leaving 29 bases unmatched. The CDR3 runs 24 residues. The germline V gene has CDR1 TSWWSYY and CDR2 QGS. The CDR3 coding sequence is TGTGCTCTTGGGGAACCCCATTTTTCCCTGATCAGGGGGATGAGGAGGAGGTACACCGATAAACTCATCTTT. Protein: CALGEPHFSLIRGMRRRYTDKLIF.

This clone was recorded at least ten times. A single base is all that separates this from a far larger clone, so a read error is likely. Other DNA sequences from this sample encode an identical CDR3 as well. The chain links TRDV2 to TRDJ1; 9 nucleotides align to TRDD3. This CDR3 has 18 residues. CDR1 and CDR2 (germline): GEAIGNYY, EKD. Trimming at V came to 1 base and at J to 0 bases, leaving 11 bases not matched to a gene. The CDR3 DNA follows: TGTGCCTGTGACACGATTACACTGGGGATACGGTACACCGATAAACTCATCTTT. Amino acids: CACDTITLGIRYTDKLIF.

This clone has just a few counts. The TCRdb record carries a much larger clone's protein, which differs from this DNA's translation at residue 10; a read error is the likely cause, and the protein listed here is the DNA translation. The rearrangement joins TRDV1 to TRDJ1; 7 bases line up with TRDD3. TCRdb carries no J gene annotation; the J gene was assigned here by matching the DNA with germline. V lost 1 base to trimming and J lost 0 bases; unmatched junction nucleotides: 20. Germline CDR1 reads TSWWSYY; CDR2 reads QGS. CDR3 length: 21 amino acids. The CDR3 here is CALGEPHLQALGAPYTDKLIF. The CDR3 DNA reads TGTGCTCTTGGGGAACCGCACCTACAGGCCCTGGGGGCCCCGTACACCGATAAACTCATCTTT.

Turning to this clone: TCRdb's entry gives the protein of a much larger clone, which mismatches this DNA's translation at residue 13, likely from a read error; the protein reported here is translated from the DNA. DNA of the CDR3: TGTGCTCTTGGGGCCCTCGGAGGCTTCCTAACGTGGAGGAAGCCTTACACCGATAAACTCATCTTT. Amino acids: CALGALGGFLTWRKPYTDKLIF. The rearrangement joins TRDV1 to TRDJ1, with TRDD2 identical over 7 bases. Because TCRdb records no J gene, it was assigned here through a match of the DNA to germline. This CDR3 region has 22 residues. Germline trimming cut 4 bases from V and 0 bases from J; bases unmatched to any gene: 26. The germline V gene has CDR1 TSWWSYY and CDR2 QGS.

This clone was recorded many times. TCRdb's protein for this DNA is that of a much larger clone and differs from the translation at residue 17, likely a read error; the protein shown is the DNA translation. This CDR3 reads CASFLPPHGDTGYTDKPIF. CDR3 in DNA: TGTGCCTCCTTTCTTCCTCCACACGGGGATACTGGGTACACCGATAAACCCATCTTT. The J gene was not called, though the V gene is TRDV3; TRDD3, the table's D call, lacks a check against the DNA. This CDR3 spans 19 amino acids. The germline V gene encodes CDR1 TVYSNPD and CDR2 GDNSRS (reference sequence).

This clone was counted a few times. The protein TCRdb gives is from a much larger clone and does not agree with this DNA's translation at residue 4, likely a read error; the protein shown here comes from the DNA. V gene TRDV1 combines with J gene TRDJ1, with a possible D match to TRDD1 (5 bases). The CDR3 has 15 amino acids. Germline CDR1 is TSWWSYY and CDR2 is QGS. The CDR3 DNA sequence: TGTGCTCTTGAGGAAATCTTAGGGTACACCGATAAACTCATCTTT. Residues: CALEEILGYTDKLIF.

As to this clone: A far larger clone is just one base off, so this is likely a read error. Other DNA sequences in the same sample also yield this CDR3. This chain uses TRDV1 with TRDJ1; D possibly corresponds to TRDD3 (5 bases). TCRdb is silent on the J gene; assignment here came from matching the DNA to germline. Trimming stripped 9 bases from V and 8 bases from J, with 28 bases between. The germline gives CDR1 TSWWSYY, CDR2 QGS. The length of the CDR3 is 16 residues. CDR3 residues: CALVKGGYAYRPKLIF. Here the CDR3 DNA reads TGTGCTCTAGTGAAAGGGGGGTACGCTTACCGGCCCAAACTCATCTTT.

A remark on this clone: A far larger clone lies a single base away; this is likely a read error. The same CDR3 arises from other DNA sequences in this sample as well. The CDR3: CAFKGGPSAGIKTPVYWGIQKLIF. Written as DNA, the CDR3 is TGTGCCTTTAAGGGGGGACCTTCCGCCGGTATAAAAACTCCCGTATACTGGGGGATACAAAAACTCATCTTC. No call exists for the J gene, whereas the V gene is TRDV3; TRDD3, the table's D call, lacks a check against the DNA. The CDR3 runs 24 residues. From germline, CDR1 is TVYSNPD and CDR2 GDNSRS (reference sequence).